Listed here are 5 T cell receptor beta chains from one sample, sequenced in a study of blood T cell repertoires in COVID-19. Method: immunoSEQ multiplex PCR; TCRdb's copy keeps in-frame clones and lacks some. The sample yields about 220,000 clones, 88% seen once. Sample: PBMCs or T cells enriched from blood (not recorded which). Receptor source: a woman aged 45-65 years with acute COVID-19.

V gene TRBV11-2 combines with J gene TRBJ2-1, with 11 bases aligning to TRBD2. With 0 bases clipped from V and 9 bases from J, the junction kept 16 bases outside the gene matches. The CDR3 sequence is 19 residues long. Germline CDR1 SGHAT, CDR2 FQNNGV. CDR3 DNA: TGTGCCAGCAGCTTAGATCTTGGACTAGCGGGTTCTAAGACGGGTGAGCAGTTCTTC. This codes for CASSLDLGLAGSKTGEQFF. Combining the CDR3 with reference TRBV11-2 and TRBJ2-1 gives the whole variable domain EAGVAQSPRYKIIEKRQSVAFWCNPISGHATLYWYQQILGQGPKLLIQFQNNGVVDDSQLPKDRFSAERLKGVDSTLKIQPAKLEDSAVYLCASSLDLGLAGSKTGEQFFGPGTRLTVL.

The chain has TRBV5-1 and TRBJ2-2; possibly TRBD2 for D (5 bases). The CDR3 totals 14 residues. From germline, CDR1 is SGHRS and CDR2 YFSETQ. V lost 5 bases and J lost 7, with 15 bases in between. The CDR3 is CASRPNEGGGELFF. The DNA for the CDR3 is TGCGCCAGCAGGCCTAATGAGGGCGGCGGGGAGCTGTTTTTT.

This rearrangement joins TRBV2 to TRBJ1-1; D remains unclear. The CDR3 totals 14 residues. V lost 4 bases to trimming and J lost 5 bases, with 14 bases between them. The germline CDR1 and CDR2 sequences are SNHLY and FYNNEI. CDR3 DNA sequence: TGTGCCAGCAGTGTAGGCGTAGCAGTAACTGAAGCTTTCTTT. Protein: CASSVGVAVTEAFF. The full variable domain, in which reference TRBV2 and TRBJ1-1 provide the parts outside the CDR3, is EPEVTQTPSHQVTQMGQEVILRCVPISNHLYFYWYRQILGQKVEFLVSFYNNEISEKSEIFDDQFSVERPDGSNFTLKIRSTKLEDSAMYFCASSVGVAVTEAFFGQGTRLTVV.

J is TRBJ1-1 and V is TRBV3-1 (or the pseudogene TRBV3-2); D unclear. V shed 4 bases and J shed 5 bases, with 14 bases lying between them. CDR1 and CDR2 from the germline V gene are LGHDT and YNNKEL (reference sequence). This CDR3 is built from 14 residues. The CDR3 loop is CASSLLEAGTEAFF. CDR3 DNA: TGTGCCAGCAGCCTCCTTGAGGCTGGGACTGAAGCTTTCTTT.

CDR3 region: CATRPDSNSNQPQHF. As DNA, the CDR3 is TGCGCCACCAGACCAGACAGCAATAGCAATCAGCCCCAGCATTTT. The V and J genes are TRBV5-1 and TRBJ1-5; maybe TRBD1 (5 bases). Between the trimmed V and J ends, which lost 9 bases and 0 bases, there was a span of 16 bases. Germline-derived CDR1 and CDR2 are SGHRS and YFSETQ. CDR3 length: 15 amino acids.